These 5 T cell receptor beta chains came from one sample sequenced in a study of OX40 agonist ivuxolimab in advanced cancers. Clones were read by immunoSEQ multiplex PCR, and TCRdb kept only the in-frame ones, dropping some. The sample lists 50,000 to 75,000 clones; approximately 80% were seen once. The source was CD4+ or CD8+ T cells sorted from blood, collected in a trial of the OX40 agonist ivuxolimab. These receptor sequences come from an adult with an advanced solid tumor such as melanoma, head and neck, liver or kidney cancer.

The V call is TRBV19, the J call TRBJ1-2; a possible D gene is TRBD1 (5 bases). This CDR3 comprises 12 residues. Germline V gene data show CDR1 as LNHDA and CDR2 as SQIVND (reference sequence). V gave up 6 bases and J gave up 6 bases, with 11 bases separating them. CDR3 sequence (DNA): TGTGCCAGTAGAGCAGGGAGGAATGGCTACACCTTC. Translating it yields CASRAGRNGYTF.

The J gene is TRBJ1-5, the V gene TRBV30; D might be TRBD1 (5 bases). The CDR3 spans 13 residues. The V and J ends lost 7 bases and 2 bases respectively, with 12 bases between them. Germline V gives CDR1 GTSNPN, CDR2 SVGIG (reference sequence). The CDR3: CALGMGGNQPQHF. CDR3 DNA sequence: TGTGCCTTAGGCATGGGGGGCAATCAGCCCCAGCATTTT.

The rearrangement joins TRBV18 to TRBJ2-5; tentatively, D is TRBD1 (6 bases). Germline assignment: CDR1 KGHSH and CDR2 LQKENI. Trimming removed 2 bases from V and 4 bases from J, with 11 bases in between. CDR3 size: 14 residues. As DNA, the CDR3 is TGTGCCAGCTCACCAGGGGGCAGGGCAGAGACCCAGTACTTC. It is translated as CASSPGGRAETQYF.

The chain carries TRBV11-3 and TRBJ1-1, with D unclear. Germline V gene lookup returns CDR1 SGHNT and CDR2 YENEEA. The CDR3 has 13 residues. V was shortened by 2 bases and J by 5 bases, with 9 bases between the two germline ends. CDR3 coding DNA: TGTGCCAGCAGCTTACGGGATGGGACTGAAGCTTTCTTT. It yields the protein CASSLRDGTEAFF.

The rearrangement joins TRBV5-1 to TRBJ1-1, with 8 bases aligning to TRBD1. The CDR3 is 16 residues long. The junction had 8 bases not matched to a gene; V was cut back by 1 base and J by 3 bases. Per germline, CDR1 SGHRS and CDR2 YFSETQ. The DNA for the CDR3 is TGCGCCAGCAGCTTGAAACCCCAGGGGGCGGACACTGAAGCTTTCTTT. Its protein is CASSLKPQGADTEAFF.